Each of the 13 T cell receptor beta chains below was sequenced from the same sample in a study of CD8+ T cells in alopecia areata. Sequencing used cDNA as its template, made by extracting RNA and reverse transcribing it. Only in-frame clones appear in the TCRdb table, and some are missing; sequencing was by immunoSEQ multiplex PCR. Among some 220,000 clones listed, around three fifths were seen once. As to treatment: oral pan-JAK inhibitor, 5-10 mg twice daily. Material: CD4+ T cells sorted from blood, obtained at week 4, from a patient treated with tofacitinib. These receptors were taken from a human donor with alopecia areata.

This clone was detected once. The rearrangement links TRBV12-5 to TRBJ2-7; no firm D call. The CDR3 is 12 residues long. The V end lost 1 base, the J end lost 5 bases, and 6 bases lay between the germline ends. Germline V CDR1 and CDR2: LGHNT, FRNRAP. The DNA for the CDR3 is TGTGCTAGTGGTTTGGGAATAAACGAGCAGTACTTC. Encoded protein: CASGLGINEQYF.

The gene calls are TRBV4-3 and TRBJ2-2; D not certain. The CDR3 sequence is 15 residues long. With 1 base removed from V and 3 bases from J, the gap between germline ends came to 9 bases. Looked up from germline, CDR1 is LGHNA and CDR2 is YSLEER. CDR3 region: CASSQVASDTGELFF. The DNA of the CDR3 is TGCGCCAGCAGCCAAGTGGCGTCGGACACCGGGGAGCTGTTTTTT.

The chain couples TRBV6-5 to TRBJ2-7; D not resolved. Germline CDR1 is MNHEY and CDR2 is SVGAGI. The CDR3 spans 14 residues. With 6 bases removed from V and 5 bases from J, the gap between germline ends came to 17 bases. The chain's CDR3 is CASRPPGMNHEQYF. Here the CDR3 DNA reads TGTGCCAGCAGGCCCCCTGGGATGAACCACGAGCAGTACTTC.

This clone turned up a few times. Here the CDR3 reads CASSLFNQPQHF. The CDR3 DNA follows: TGTGCCAGCAGCTTGTTTAATCAGCCCCAGCATTTT. This chain uses TRBV5-8 with TRBJ1-5, with D unclear. Germline lookup yields CDR1 SGHTS and CDR2 YDEGEE. CDR3 length: 12 residues. V lost 1 base and J lost 4, with 3 bases in between.

The chain recombines TRBV7-2 with TRBJ2-7; weak D call: TRBD2 (6 bases). CDR3 length: 14 residues. V was pared by 1 base and J by 7 bases, with 14 bases between. Germline values: CDR1 SGHTA, CDR2 FQGNSA. This CDR3 is CASSLVHTAGEQYF. The CDR3 DNA is TGTGCCAGCAGCTTAGTACATACGGCGGGGGAGCAGTACTTC.

The V and J genes are TRBV29-1 and TRBJ2-7; TRBD1 agrees at 8 bases. The germline V gene encodes CDR1 SQVTM and CDR2 ANQGSEA. The CDR3 runs 13 residues. Trimming at V came to 3 bases and at J to 6 bases, leaving 7 bases not matched to a gene. Here the CDR3 DNA reads TGCAGCGTTGACCATGCAGGGGGCGGCGAGCAGTACTTC. It is translated as CSVDHAGGGEQYF.

In this sample, this clone turned up many times. The chain combines TRBV2 with TRBJ1-5, with D unclear. The CDR3 extends over 15 amino acids. CDR1 is SNHLY, CDR2 FYNNEI, per germline. V was clipped by 8 bases and J by 0 bases, with 14 bases between them. CDR3 sequence: CASAARGNSNQPQHF. CDR3 coding DNA: TGTGCCAGCGCCGCGCGGGGTAATAGCAATCAGCCCCAGCATTTT.

This chain joins TRBV6-5 and TRBJ1-4, with D tentatively TRBD1 (5 bases). The CDR3 is 14 amino acids. Germline CDR1 MNHEY, CDR2 SVGAGI. Trimming pared 5 bases from V and 10 bases from J, leaving 17 bases between. Here the CDR3 reads CASSHRRLEGKLFF. The CDR3 DNA reads TGTGCCAGCAGTCACAGGCGATTGGAAGGAAAACTGTTTTTT.

This clone was counted once. CDR3 nucleotides: TGTGCCAGCAGTTCCTTCCCACCCGGACGTTTCGACAATGAGCAGTTCTTC. Encoded protein: CASSSFPPGRFDNEQFF. The genes are TRBV27 and TRBJ2-1; no clear D. Germline values: CDR1 MNHEY, CDR2 SMNVEV (reference sequence). CDR3 length equals 17 residues. V was clipped by 4 bases and J by 5 bases, with 21 bases between them.

This chain connects TRBV9 to TRBJ2-1; D is unresolved. CDR1 and CDR2 (germline): SGDLS, YYNGEE. With 0 bases removed from V and 0 bases from J, the gap between germline ends came to 13 bases. The CDR3 has 17 residues. Here the CDR3 DNA reads TGTGCCAGCAGCGTAGGCTATTTAGGTAGCTCCTACAATGAGCAGTTCTTC. Amino acids: CASSVGYLGSSYNEQFF.

This clone was observed a handful of times. Within the sample, other DNA sequences also encode this same CDR3. This chain links TRBV29-1 with TRBJ1-1; the D gene is possibly TRBD1 (6 bases). Germline V gene data show CDR1 as SQVTM and CDR2 as ANQGSEA. CDR3 length: 13 amino acids. Trimming took 3 bases from V and 1 from J, leaving 9 bases between them. The CDR3 is CSVDGGGNTEAFF. CDR3 bases: TGCAGCGTTGACGGGGGCGGGAACACTGAAGCTTTCTTT.

The rearrangement uses TRBV28 and TRBJ1-5, with D tentatively TRBD1 (6 bases). Looked up from germline, CDR1 is MDHEN and CDR2 is SYDVKM. Trimming removed 6 bases at V and 0 bases at J, with 9 bases between. The CDR3 consists of 14 residues. CDR3: CASSRDNSNQPQHF. The CDR3 nucleotides are TGTGCCAGCAGCCGGGACAATAGCAATCAGCCCCAGCATTTT.

This sequence joins TRBV10-3 and TRBJ2-7; no clear D gene. The V end was cut by 0 bases, the J end by 0 bases, with 9 bases between. Germline CDR1 and CDR2: ENHRY and SYGVKD. The CDR3 covers 15 residues. CDR3 coding DNA: TGTGCCATCAGTGAGTCAAACAAAACCTCCTACGAGCAGTACTTC. It is translated as CAISESNKTSYEQYF.